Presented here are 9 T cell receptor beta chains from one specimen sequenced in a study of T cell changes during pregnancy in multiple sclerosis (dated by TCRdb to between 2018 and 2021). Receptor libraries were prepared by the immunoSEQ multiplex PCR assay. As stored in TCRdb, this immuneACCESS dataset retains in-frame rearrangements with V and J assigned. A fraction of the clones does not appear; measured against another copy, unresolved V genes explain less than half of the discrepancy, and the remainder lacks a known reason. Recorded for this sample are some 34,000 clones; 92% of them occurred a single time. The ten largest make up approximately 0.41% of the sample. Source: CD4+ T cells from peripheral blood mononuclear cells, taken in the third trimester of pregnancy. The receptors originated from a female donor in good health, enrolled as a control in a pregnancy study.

The CDR3 reads CASSGRDRGSYEQYF. The CDR3 region has the DNA TGTGCCAGCAGCGGTCGCGACAGGGGATCCTACGAGCAGTACTTC. The V gene is TRBV7-2, the J gene TRBJ2-7, with 8 positions matching TRBD1. Trimming cost V 5 bases and J 1 base; bases outside gene matches: 7. CDR1 and CDR2 (germline): SGHTA, FQGNSA. The CDR3 contains 15 residues.

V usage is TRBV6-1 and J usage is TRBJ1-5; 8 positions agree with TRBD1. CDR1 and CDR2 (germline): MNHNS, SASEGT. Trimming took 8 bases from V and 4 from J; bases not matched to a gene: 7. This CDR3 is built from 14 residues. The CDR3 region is CASDRGTSNQPQHF. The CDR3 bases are TGTGCCAGCGACAGGGGAACATCAAATCAGCCCCAGCATTTT.

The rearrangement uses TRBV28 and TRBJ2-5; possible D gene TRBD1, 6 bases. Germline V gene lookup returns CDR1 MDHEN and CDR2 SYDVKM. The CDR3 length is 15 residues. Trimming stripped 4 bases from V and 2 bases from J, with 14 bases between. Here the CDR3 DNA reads TGTGCCAGCAGTTCGGACAGACTTCCTCAAGAGACCCAGTACTTC. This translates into CASSSDRLPQETQYF.

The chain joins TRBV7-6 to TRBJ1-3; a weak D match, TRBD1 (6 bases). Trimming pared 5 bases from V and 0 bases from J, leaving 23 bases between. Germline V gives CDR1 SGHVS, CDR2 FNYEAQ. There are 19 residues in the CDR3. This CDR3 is CASSPYTGTTLLSGNTIYF. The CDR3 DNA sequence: TGTGCCAGCAGCCCTTATACAGGGACGACCCTTCTCTCTGGAAACACCATATATTTT.

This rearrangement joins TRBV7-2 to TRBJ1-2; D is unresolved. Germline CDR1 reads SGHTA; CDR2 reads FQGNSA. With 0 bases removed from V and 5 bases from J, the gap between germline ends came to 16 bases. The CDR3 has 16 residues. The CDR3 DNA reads TGTGCCAGCAGCTTAGCGGTCGACTTGGTGGCGTATGGCTACACCTTC. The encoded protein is CASSLAVDLVAYGYTF.

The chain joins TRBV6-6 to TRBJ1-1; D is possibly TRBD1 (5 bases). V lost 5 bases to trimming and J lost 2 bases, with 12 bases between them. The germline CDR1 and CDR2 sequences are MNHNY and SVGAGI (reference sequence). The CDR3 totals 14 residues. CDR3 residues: CASSLTETNTEAFF. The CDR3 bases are TGTGCCAGCAGTCTGACAGAGACAAACACTGAAGCTTTCTTT.

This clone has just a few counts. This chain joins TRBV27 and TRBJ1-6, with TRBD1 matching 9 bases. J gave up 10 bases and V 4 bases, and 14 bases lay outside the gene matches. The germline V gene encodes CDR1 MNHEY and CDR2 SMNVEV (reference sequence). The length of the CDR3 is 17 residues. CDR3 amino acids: CASSSPGQGRGGSPLHF. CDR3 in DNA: TGTGCCAGCAGTTCCCCGGGACAGGGAAGGGGTGGGTCACCCCTCCACTTT.

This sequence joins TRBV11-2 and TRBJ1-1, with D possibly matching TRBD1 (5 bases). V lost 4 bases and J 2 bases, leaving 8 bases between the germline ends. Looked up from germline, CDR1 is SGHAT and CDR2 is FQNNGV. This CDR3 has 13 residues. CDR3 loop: CASSSGHNTEAFF. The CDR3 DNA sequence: TGTGCCAGCAGCTCCGGACATAACACTGAAGCTTTCTTT. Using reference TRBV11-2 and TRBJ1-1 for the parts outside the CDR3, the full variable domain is EAGVAQSPRYKIIEKRQSVAFWCNPISGHATLYWYQQILGQGPKLLIQFQNNGVVDDSQLPKDRFSAERLKGVDSTLKIQPAKLEDSAVYLCASSSGHNTEAFFGQGTRLTVV.

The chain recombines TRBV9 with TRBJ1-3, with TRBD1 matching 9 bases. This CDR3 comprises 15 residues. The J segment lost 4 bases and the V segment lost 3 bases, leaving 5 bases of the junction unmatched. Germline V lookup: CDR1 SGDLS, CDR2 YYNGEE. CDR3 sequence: CASSATQGAGNTIYF. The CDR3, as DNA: TGTGCCAGCAGCGCAACACAGGGGGCCGGAAACACCATATATTTT.